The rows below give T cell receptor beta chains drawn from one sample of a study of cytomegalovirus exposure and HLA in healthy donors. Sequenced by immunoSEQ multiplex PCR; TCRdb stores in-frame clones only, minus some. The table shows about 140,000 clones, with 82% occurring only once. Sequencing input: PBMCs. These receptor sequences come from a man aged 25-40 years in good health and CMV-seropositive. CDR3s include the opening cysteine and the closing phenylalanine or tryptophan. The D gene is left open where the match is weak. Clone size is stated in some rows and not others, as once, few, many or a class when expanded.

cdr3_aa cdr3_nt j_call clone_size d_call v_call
CASSLSRLAYEQYF TGTGCCAGCAGCTTATCTCGACTCGCCTACGAGCAGTACTTC TRBJ2-7 NA NA TRBV7-2
CASRDLRNNSPLHF TGTGCCAGCAGGGACTTGAGGAATAATTCACCCCTCCACTTT TRBJ1-6 NA NA TRBV7-9
CASSLGRGGDEQFF TGTGCCAGCAGTTTAGGGCGGGGGGGGGATGAGCAGTTCTTC TRBJ2-1 NA TRBD2 TRBV28
CATSSFGSGVFSTGELFF TGTGCCACCAGCTCCTTCGGTAGCGGGGTTTTTAGCACCGGGGAGCTGTTTTTT TRBJ2-2 NA TRBD2 TRBV15
CASSFGHFSGNTIYF TGTGCCAGCAGCTTTGGACACTTCTCTGGAAACACCATATATTTT TRBJ1-3 NA NA TRBV11-2
CASSGVRLAGGRDTQYF TGTGCCAGCAGTGGGGTGAGACTAGCGGGGGGGAGGGATACGCAGTATTTT TRBJ2-3 NA TRBD2 TRBV6-1
CASRTAGGANVLTF TGTGCCAGCAGGACCGCCGGGGGGGCCAACGTCCTGACTTTC TRBJ2-6 NA NA TRBV28
CASSETGGIVNEQFF TGTGCCAGTAGTGAAACAGGGGGCATTGTTAATGAGCAGTTCTTC TRBJ2-1 NA TRBD1 TRBV19
CASSLGSVMGANVLTF TGCGCCAGCAGCTTGGGCTCGGTTATGGGGGCCAACGTCCTGACTTTC TRBJ2-6 NA NA TRBV5-1
CASSVGYGYTF TGTGCCAGTAGTGTCGGCTATGGCTACACCTTC TRBJ1-2 NA NA TRBV19
CASKGTTSSYNEQFF TGTGCCAGCAAAGGCACAACTAGCTCCTACAATGAGCAGTTCTTC TRBJ2-1 few NA TRBV6-1
CASSSGTGGVGYTF TGTGCCAGCAGTAGTGGGACAGGGGGAGTCGGCTACACCTTC TRBJ1-2 NA TRBD1 TRBV7-3
CASSSDTIRNTIYF TGTGCCAGCAGCTCCGACACCATCAGAAACACCATATATTTT TRBJ1-3 NA NA TRBV11-3
CASSTSGGLAGNTIYF TGTGCCAGCAGCACGAGCGGGGGTCTAGCGGGAAACACCATATATTTT TRBJ1-3 NA NA TRBV7-8
CASSTGAGGSPLHF TGTGCCAGCAGCACCGGGGCAGGGGGCTCACCCCTCCACTTT TRBJ1-6 NA TRBD1 TRBV7-9
CASSPGDMSSGNTIYF TGTGCCAGCAGCCCAGGGGACATGAGCTCTGGAAACACCATATATTTT TRBJ1-3 NA NA TRBV9
CASSYSRAGGKDEQFF TGTGCCAGCAGTTACTCGCGTGCCGGGGGAAAGGATGAGCAGTTCTTC TRBJ2-1 few NA TRBV10-3
CSVEVTRTGAYGYTF TGCAGCGTTGAAGTAACGAGGACAGGGGCTTATGGCTACACCTTC TRBJ1-2 NA TRBD1 TRBV29-1
CASSPVQGDSEAFF TGCGCCAGCAGCCCCGTTCAGGGTGACTCTGAAGCTTTCTTT TRBJ1-1 few NA TRBV5-1
CASSLSQREAGEQFF TGCGCCAGCAGCTTGTCCCAGCGGGAGGCGGGTGAGCAGTTCTTC TRBJ2-1 NA TRBD2 TRBV5-1
CASSALAGTTDTQYF TGTGCCAGCTCAGCCTTAGCGGGGACCACAGATACGCAGTATTTT TRBJ2-3 NA TRBD2 TRBV18
CASSLVAGAGYEQYF TGTGCCAGCAGCTTAGTAGCGGGGGCGGGGTACGAGCAGTACTTC TRBJ2-7 NA TRBD2 TRBV7-2
CAWSRQADTEAFF TGTGCCTGGTCTAGACAGGCCGACACTGAAGCTTTCTTT TRBJ1-1 NA NA TRBV30
CASSFTGTGSYLRAFF TGTGCCAGCAGTTTTACCGGGACAGGGAGTTATCTAAGAGCTTTCTTT TRBJ1-1 NA TRBD1 TRBV27
CASNGQGVKDGEAFF TGTGCCAGCAACGGACAGGGGGTGAAGGACGGTGAAGCTTTCTTT TRBJ1-1 NA TRBD1 TRBV6-6
CASSPQTGGLSGNTEAFF TGTGCCAGCTCACCCCAGACAGGGGGACTTTCCGGGAACACTGAAGCTTTCTTT TRBJ1-1 NA TRBD1 TRBV18
CASSWPGQGDEQFF TGTGCCAGCAGCTGGCCGGGACAGGGCGATGAGCAGTTCTTC TRBJ2-1 NA TRBD1 TRBV5-4
CASSTHRNYGYTF TGTGCCAGCAGCACCCACAGAAACTATGGCTACACCTTC TRBJ1-2 NA NA TRBV11-2
CASSLLQGGVKTEAFF TGTGCCAGCAGCTTACTGCAGGGGGGCGTTAAGACTGAAGCTTTCTTT TRBJ1-1 NA TRBD1 TRBV11-2
CASSYLAGKRDTQYF TGTGCCAGCAGTTACTTGGCGGGGAAAAGGGATACGCAGTATTTT TRBJ2-3 NA NA TRBV6-5
CASSLSSSVRNEQFF TGCGCCAGCAGCTTGTCTAGCAGCGTCCGCAATGAGCAGTTCTTC TRBJ2-1 once NA TRBV5-1
CASSSGLAGDTQYF TGTGCCAGCAGCTCCGGACTAGCGGGAGATACGCAGTATTTT TRBJ2-3 NA TRBD2 TRBV5-6
CASSDTGVTTEAFF TGTGCCAGCAGTGATACAGGGGTTACGACTGAAGCTTTCTTT TRBJ1-1 NA TRBD1 TRBV6-1
CASSQVGRQQYF TGTGCCAGCAGCCAAGTAGGGAGACAGCAGTATTTT TRBJ2-3 NA NA TRBV14
CASSLGTGGGEQYF TGTGCCAGCAGCCTCGGGACAGGGGGAGGCGAGCAGTACTTC TRBJ2-7 NA TRBD1 TRBV13